One sample yielded the 23 T cell receptor beta chains listed below, sequenced in a study of blood T cell repertoires in COVID-19 (dated by TCRdb to 2020 to 2022). Libraries were constructed by the immunoSEQ multiplex PCR assay. TCRdb provides this immuneACCESS table in a form limited to in-frame rearrangements. Some clones are lacking; in checked studies, under half of them reflect an unresolved V gene, and why the rest are absent is not known. This sample is represented by under 350,000 clones; approximately 84% of them were singletons. The top ten clonotypes cover 3.5% to 5% of the sample. The sample consisted of PBMCs or T cells enriched from blood (not recorded which). These receptors all stem from a man younger than 40 who had recovered from COVID-19.

The sample holds a few counts of this clone. The J gene is TRBJ1-5, the V gene TRBV28; D is perhaps TRBD1 (5 bases). There are 15 residues in the CDR3. Germline-derived CDR1 and CDR2 are MDHEN and SYDVKM. Deletions cut 10 bases from V and 0 bases from J, with 16 bases between. CDR3 coding DNA: TGTGCCACCTACCGGGGGAGTGGTAGCAATCAGCCCCAGCATTTT. Translating it yields CATYRGSGSNQPQHF.

The V gene is TRBV6-1, the J gene TRBJ1-2; D is uncertain. Trimming cost V 5 bases and J 3 bases, with 16 bases left between them. There are 15 residues in the CDR3. The germline V gene encodes CDR1 MNHNS and CDR2 SASEGT. DNA of the CDR3: TGTGCCAGCAGTCCTTCCGACCTAGAGGACTATGGCTACACCTTC. Protein: CASSPSDLEDYGYTF.

The chain links TRBV29-1 to TRBJ1-2; 8 bases line up with TRBD1. Per germline, CDR1 SQVTM and CDR2 ANQGSEA. The CDR3 is made up of 14 amino acids. The junction had 9 bases not matched to a gene; V was cut back by 4 bases and J by 5 bases. For the CDR3, the DNA is TGCAGCGTTGTTAGGACAGGGACAATTTATGGCTACACCTTC. Its translation: CSVVRTGTIYGYTF. The full variable domain, with the rest looked up from reference TRBV29-1 and TRBJ1-2, is SAVISQKPSRDICQRGTSLTIQCQVDSQVTMMFWYRQQPGQSLTLIATANQGSEATYESGFVIDKFPISRPNLTFSTLTVSNMSPEDSSIYLCSVVRTGTIYGYTFGSGTRLTVV.

This clone was observed a handful of times. The chain couples TRBV7-9 to TRBJ1-6; D ambiguous. The CDR3 is 13 amino acids. V lost 3 bases and J lost 7, with 7 bases in between. Germline V gene sequence: CDR1 SEHNR, CDR2 FQNEAQ (reference sequence). The CDR3 here is CASSFFLNSPLHF. The DNA of the CDR3 is TGTGCCAGCAGCTTCTTTCTGAATTCACCCCTCCACTTT.

This clone came up once. The rearrangement uses TRBV5-1 and TRBJ1-2, with D unclear. The CDR3 sequence is 15 residues long. CDR1 and CDR2 (germline): SGHRS, YFSETQ. Deletions cut 0 bases from V and 1 base from J, with 10 bases between. CDR3 bases: TGCGCCAGCAGCTTGGTAGTGCGGGGTAACTATGGCTACACCTTC. This sequence encodes CASSLVVRGNYGYTF. Using reference TRBV5-1 and TRBJ1-2 for the parts outside the CDR3, the full variable domain is KAGVTQTPRYLIKTRGQQVTLSCSPISGHRSVSWYQQTPGQGLQFLFEYFSETQRNKGNFPGRFSGRQFSNSRSEMNVSTLELGDSALYLCASSLVVRGNYGYTFGSGTRLTVV.

This chain connects TRBV23-1 to TRBJ1-6, with D possibly TRBD1 on 6 matching bases. TRBV23-1 has ORF status, its function being uncertain. The length of the CDR3 is 15 residues. Between the trimmed V and J ends, which lost 1 base and 8 bases, there was a span of 12 bases. The CDR3 DNA is TGCGCCAGCAGTCAATATCAGGGGCCCTATTCACCCCTCCACTTT. This gives the protein CASSQYQGPYSPLHF.

This chain joins TRBV29-1 and TRBJ2-1, with D tentatively TRBD2 (7 bases). The CDR3 covers 15 residues. The V end was cut by 6 bases, the J end by 6 bases, with 21 bases between. Per the germline V gene, CDR1 is SQVTM and CDR2 is ANQGSEA. The CDR3 spells CSVARLAEGGNEQFF. In nucleotides, the CDR3 is TGCAGCGTCGCTCGACTAGCTGAGGGGGGCAATGAGCAGTTCTTC.

The genes are TRBV13 and TRBJ2-2; D gene unclear. The CDR3 has 14 residues. Trimming left V 6 bases short and J 6 bases short, with 14 bases between. Germline CDR1 PRHDT, CDR2 FYEKMQ (reference sequence). The CDR3 spells CASSPSRGPGELFF. DNA of the CDR3: TGTGCCAGCAGTCCTTCCCGCGGCCCCGGGGAGCTGTTTTTT.

This clone came up once. This chain joins TRBV24-1 and TRBJ2-5, with a possible D match to TRBD1 (6 bases). The germline V gene has CDR1 KGHDR and CDR2 SFDVKD. This CDR3 contains 15 residues. Trimming shortened V by 0 bases and J by 3 bases, and 10 bases separated the two germline ends. CDR3 nucleotide sequence: TGTGCCACCAGTGATTTGCTACAGGGTAAAGAGACCCAGTACTTC. This encodes CATSDLLQGKETQYF.

J is TRBJ2-7 and V is TRBV7-2, with D perhaps matching TRBD1 (6 bases). CDR1 and CDR2 from the germline V gene are SGHTA and FQGNSA. Trimming shortened V by 5 bases and J by 2 bases, and 13 bases separated the two germline ends. The length of the CDR3 is 14 residues. The DNA of the CDR3 is TGTGCCAGCAGCAGAGACAGGATCACCTACGAGCAGTACTTC. Residues: CASSRDRITYEQYF.

The chain has TRBV7-2 and TRBJ1-1; 7 nucleotides agree with TRBD1. Per germline, CDR1 SGHTA and CDR2 FQGNSA. V gave up 1 base and J gave up 7 bases; unmatched junction bases: 6. CDR3 length: 14 residues. In nucleotides, the CDR3 is TGTGCCAGCAGCTTAGAGGGGGCTTCGGGTGAAGCTTTCTTT. Its protein is CASSLEGASGEAFF.

This clone was found once. In the same sample, other DNA sequences code for this CDR3. The rearrangement links TRBV29-1 to TRBJ2-7; D possibly corresponds to TRBD2 (6 bases). Trimming cost V 6 bases and J 1 base, with 10 bases left between them. The CDR3 length is 12 residues. Per germline, CDR1 SQVTM and CDR2 ANQGSEA. DNA of the CDR3: TGCAGCGTCGAGGGGACTTCCTACGAGCAGTACTTC. This gives the protein CSVEGTSYEQYF.

The V call is TRBV28, the J call TRBJ1-6; 7 bases match TRBD1. Trimming removed 3 bases from V and 10 bases from J; junction bases left unmatched: 6. This CDR3 is 14 amino acids long. CDR1 MDHEN and CDR2 SYDVKM come from the germline V gene. CDR3 amino acids: CASSFPGGGSPLHF. In DNA form, the CDR3 reads TGTGCCAGCAGTTTTCCAGGGGGAGGATCACCCCTCCACTTT.

The chain is built from TRBV12-3 or TRBV12-4 and TRBJ2-4; no firm D call. Trimming took 2 bases from V and 5 from J, leaving 7 bases between them. CDR3 length: 13 amino acids. The CDR3 coding sequence is TGTGCCAGCAGTTTACATGCAGAAAACATTCAGTACTTC. It specifies CASSLHAENIQYF.

This chain links TRBV6-5 with TRBJ2-7; 8 bases are a match to TRBD1. Germline V lookup: CDR1 MNHEY, CDR2 SVGAGI. The V and J ends lost 6 bases and 6 bases, in that order; junction bases with no gene match: 7. The CDR3 contains 13 residues. The CDR3 sequence is CASSRYRGSEQYF. The CDR3 DNA is TGTGCCAGCAGCCGATACAGGGGGAGCGAGCAGTACTTC.

V usage is TRBV12-3 or TRBV12-4 and J usage is TRBJ1-1; no firm D call. With 3 bases removed from V and 8 bases from J, the gap between germline ends came to 10 bases. CDR3 length: 12 residues. CDR3 DNA sequence: TGTGCCAGCAGTTTCTCCGCGTCCGAAGCTTTCTTT. This encodes CASSFSASEAFF.

This chain connects TRBV7-8 to TRBJ2-1; 13 bases match TRBD2. The CDR3 totals 16 residues. Germline trimming cut 1 base from V and 8 bases from J; bases unmatched to any gene: 5. Germline CDR1 reads SGHVS; CDR2 reads FQNEAQ. The CDR3 is CASSLGLAGGDDEQFF. Here the CDR3 DNA reads TGTGCCAGCAGCTTAGGACTAGCGGGAGGTGATGATGAGCAGTTCTTC.

The chain links TRBV6-5 to TRBJ1-4; weak D call: TRBD1 (5 bases). Per the germline V gene, CDR1 is MNHEY and CDR2 is SVGAGI. V was shortened by 7 bases and J by 10 bases, with 22 bases between the two germline ends. There are 15 residues in the CDR3. The CDR3 bases are TGTGCCAGCACCCGCCCCGGGACGGGGGTTGGAAAACTGTTTTTT. Its translation is CASTRPGTGVGKLFF.

The chain links TRBV6-1 to TRBJ2-7; 7 nucleotides line up with TRBD2. V lost 3 bases to trimming and J lost 11 bases; unmatched junction nucleotides: 19. The CDR3 extends over 16 amino acids. The germline V gene has CDR1 MNHNS and CDR2 SASEGT. CDR3 in DNA: TGTGCCAGCAGTGACCCCACGGGCGGGAGTATTAAGTGGGAGTACTTC. This codes for CASSDPTGGSIKWEYF.

The chain combines TRBV5-1 with TRBJ1-6, with D possibly matching TRBD1 (6 bases). The CDR3 loop spans 14 amino acids. V was trimmed by 10 bases and J by 10 bases, leaving 21 bases between them. The germline V gene has CDR1 SGHRS and CDR2 YFSETQ. CDR3: CARVSRGLGSPLHF. The CDR3, as DNA: TGCGCCCGGGTGTCGAGGGGGTTGGGCTCACCCCTCCACTTT.

The rearrangement uses TRBV15 and TRBJ1-1, with D perhaps TRBD1 (5 bases). This CDR3 contains 13 residues. V was shortened by 0 bases and J by 8 bases, with 10 bases between the two germline ends. CDR1 and CDR2 (germline): LNHNV, YYDKDF (reference sequence). The CDR3 region has the DNA TGTGCCACCAGCAGAGATTGGAGGGGCGAAGCTTTCTTT. It specifies CATSRDWRGEAFF.

The chain couples TRBV7-8 to TRBJ1-1, with D uncertain. This CDR3 comprises 15 residues. Trimming took off 1 base at V and 1 base at J, with 10 bases between the two ends. Germline V lookup: CDR1 SGHVS, CDR2 FQNEAQ. CDR3 coding DNA: TGTGCCAGCAGCTTAGGAGGCACGGCGAACACTGAAGCTTTCTTT. This sequence encodes CASSLGGTANTEAFF. The full variable domain, in which reference TRBV7-8 and TRBJ1-1 provide the parts outside the CDR3, is GAGVSQSPRYKVAKRGQDVALRCDPISGHVSLFWYQQALGQGPEFLTYFQNEAQLDKSGLPSDRFFAERPEGSVSTLKIQRTQQEDSAVYLCASSLGGTANTEAFFGQGTRLTVV.

The chain combines TRBV5-4 with TRBJ1-4; 10 bases line up with TRBD1. Per the germline V gene, CDR1 is SGHNT and CDR2 is YYREEE (reference sequence). This CDR3 has 17 residues. J was trimmed by 7 bases and V by 4 bases; bases with no gene match: 13. The CDR3 sequence is CASSPGTGAVTVEKLFF. The CDR3 DNA reads as TGTGCCAGCAGCCCCGGGACAGGGGCTGTAACTGTTGAAAAACTGTTTTTT.